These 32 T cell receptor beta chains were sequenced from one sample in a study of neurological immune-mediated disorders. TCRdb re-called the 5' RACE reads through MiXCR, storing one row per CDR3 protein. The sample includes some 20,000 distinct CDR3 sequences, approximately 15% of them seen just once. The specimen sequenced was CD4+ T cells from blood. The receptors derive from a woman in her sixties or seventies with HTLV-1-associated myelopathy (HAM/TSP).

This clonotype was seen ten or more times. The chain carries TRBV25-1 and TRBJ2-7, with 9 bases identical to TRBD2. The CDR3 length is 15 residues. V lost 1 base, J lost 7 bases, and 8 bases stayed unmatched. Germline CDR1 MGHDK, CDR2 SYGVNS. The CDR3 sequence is CASSEFNSGSHEQYF. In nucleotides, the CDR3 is TGTGCCAGCAGTGAATTCAATAGCGGGAGTCATGAGCAGTACTTC.

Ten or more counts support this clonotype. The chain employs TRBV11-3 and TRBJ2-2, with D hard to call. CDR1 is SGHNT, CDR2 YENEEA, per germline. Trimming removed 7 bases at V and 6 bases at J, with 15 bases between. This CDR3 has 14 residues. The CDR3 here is CASKPTALPGELFF. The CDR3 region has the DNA TGTGCCAGCAAACCAACGGCCCTTCCCGGGGAGCTGTTTTTT.

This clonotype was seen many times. CDR3 sequence (DNA): TGCAGTGCTAGCGGGAGGGTTAGCAATGAGCAGTTCTTC. It translates to CSASGRVSNEQFF. The rearrangement joins TRBV20-1 to TRBJ2-1; 8 bases are a match to TRBD2. From germline, CDR1 is DFQATT and CDR2 SNEGSKA (reference sequence). The V segment lost 3 bases and the J segment 6 bases; nucleotides outside the gene matches: 4. The CDR3 extends over 13 amino acids.

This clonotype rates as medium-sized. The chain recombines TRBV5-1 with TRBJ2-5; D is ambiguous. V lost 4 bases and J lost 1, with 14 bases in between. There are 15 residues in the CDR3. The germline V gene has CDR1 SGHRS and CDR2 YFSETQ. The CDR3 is CASSPTYGPQETQYF. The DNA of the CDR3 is TGCGCCAGCAGCCCCACGTACGGACCCCAAGAGACCCAGTACTTC.

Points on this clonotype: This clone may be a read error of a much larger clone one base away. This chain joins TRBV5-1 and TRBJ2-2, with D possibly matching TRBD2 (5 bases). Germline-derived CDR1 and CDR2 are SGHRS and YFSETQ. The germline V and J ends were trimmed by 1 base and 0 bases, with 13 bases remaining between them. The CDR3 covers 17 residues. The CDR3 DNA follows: TGCGCCAGCAGCTTGTGGCTAGTGGGAGCGAACACCGGGGAGCTGTTTTTT. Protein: CASSLWLVGANTGELFF.

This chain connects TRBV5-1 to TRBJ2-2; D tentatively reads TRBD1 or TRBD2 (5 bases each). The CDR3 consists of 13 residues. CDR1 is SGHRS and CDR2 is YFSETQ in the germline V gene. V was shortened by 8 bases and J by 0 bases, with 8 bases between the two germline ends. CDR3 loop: CASLGANTGELFF. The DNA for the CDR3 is TGCGCCAGTCTGGGGGCGAACACCGGGGAGCTGTTTTTT.

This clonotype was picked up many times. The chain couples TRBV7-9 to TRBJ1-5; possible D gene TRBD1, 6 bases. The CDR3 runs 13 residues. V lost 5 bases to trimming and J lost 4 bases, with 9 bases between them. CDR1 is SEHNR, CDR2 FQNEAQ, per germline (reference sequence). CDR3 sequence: CASSATGNQPQHF. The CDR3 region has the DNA TGTGCCAGCAGCGCTACAGGGAATCAGCCCCAGCATTTT. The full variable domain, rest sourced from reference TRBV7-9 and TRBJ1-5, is DTGVSQNPRHKITKRGQNVTFRCDPISEHNRLYWYRQTLGQGPEFLTYFQNEAQLEKSRLLSDRFSAERPKGSFSTLEIQRTEQGDSAMYLCASSATGNQPQHFGDGTRLSIL.

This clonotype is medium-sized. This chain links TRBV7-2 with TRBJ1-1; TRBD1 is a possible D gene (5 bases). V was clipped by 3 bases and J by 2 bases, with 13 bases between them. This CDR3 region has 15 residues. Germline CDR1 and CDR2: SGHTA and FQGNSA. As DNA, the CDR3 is TGTGCCAGCAGCTTTGGGCATGGACACAACACTGAAGCTTTCTTT. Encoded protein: CASSFGHGHNTEAFF.

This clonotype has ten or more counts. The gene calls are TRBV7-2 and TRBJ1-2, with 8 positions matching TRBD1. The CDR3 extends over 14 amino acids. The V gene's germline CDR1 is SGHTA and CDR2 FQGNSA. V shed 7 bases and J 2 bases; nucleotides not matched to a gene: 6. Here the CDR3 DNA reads TGTGCCAGCAACCGTGACAGGGGAAACTATGGCTACACCTTC. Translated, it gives CASNRDRGNYGYTF.

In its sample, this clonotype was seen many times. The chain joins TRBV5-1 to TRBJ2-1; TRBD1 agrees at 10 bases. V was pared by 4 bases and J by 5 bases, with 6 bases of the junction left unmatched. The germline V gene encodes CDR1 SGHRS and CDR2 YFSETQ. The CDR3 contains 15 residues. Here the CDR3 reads CASSAGTGANNEQFF. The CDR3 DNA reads TGCGCCAGCAGCGCCGGGACAGGGGCAAACAATGAGCAGTTCTTC.

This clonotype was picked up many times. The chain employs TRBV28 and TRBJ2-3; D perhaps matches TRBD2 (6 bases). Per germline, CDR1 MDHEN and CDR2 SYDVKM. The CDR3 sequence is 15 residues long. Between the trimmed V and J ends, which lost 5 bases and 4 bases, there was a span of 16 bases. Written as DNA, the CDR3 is TGTGCCAGCAGTCTGGGGGGTACGAGGGCAGATACGCAGTATTTT. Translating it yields CASSLGGTRADTQYF.

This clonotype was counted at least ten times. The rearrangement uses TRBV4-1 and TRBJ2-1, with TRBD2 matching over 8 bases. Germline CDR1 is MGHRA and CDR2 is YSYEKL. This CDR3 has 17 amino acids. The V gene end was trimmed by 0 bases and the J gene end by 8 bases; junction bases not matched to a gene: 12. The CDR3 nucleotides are TGCGCCAGCAGCCAAGAAGGAACGGGGGGGCCTTCGTATGAGCAGTTCTTC. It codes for CASSQEGTGGPSYEQFF.

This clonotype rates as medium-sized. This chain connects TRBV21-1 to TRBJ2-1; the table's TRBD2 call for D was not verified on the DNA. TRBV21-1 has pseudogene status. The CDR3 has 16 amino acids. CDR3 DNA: TGTGCCAGCAGCACTACCGGGACTAGAGGGTACAATGAGCAGTTCTTC. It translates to CASSTTGTRGYNEQFF.

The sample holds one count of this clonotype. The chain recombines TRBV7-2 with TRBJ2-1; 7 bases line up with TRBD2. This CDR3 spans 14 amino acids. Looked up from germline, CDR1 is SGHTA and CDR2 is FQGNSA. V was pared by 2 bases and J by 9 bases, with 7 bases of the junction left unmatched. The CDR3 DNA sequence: TGTGCCAGCAGCTTAATGGCGGGAGAGTTTGAGCAGTTCTTC. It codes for CASSLMAGEFEQFF.

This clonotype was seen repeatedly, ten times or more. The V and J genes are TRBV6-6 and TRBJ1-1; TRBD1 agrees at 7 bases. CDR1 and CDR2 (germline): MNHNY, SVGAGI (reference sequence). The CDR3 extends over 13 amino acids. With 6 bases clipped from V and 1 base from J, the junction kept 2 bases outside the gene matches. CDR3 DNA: TGTGCCAGCAGCACAGGGGCGAACACTGAAGCTTTCTTT. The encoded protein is CASSTGANTEAFF.

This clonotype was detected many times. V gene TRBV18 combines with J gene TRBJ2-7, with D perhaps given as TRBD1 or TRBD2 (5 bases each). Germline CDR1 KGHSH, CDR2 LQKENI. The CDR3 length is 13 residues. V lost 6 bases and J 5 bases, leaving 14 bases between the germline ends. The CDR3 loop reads CASSLRGRNEQYF. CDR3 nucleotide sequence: TGTGCCAGCTCTCTGAGGGGCAGAAACGAGCAGTACTTC. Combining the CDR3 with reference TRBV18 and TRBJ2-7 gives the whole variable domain NAGVMQNPRHLVRRRGQEARLRCSPMKGHSHVYWYRQLPEEGLKFMVYLQKENIIDESGMPKERFSAEFPKEGPSILRIQQVVRGDSAAYFCASSLRGRNEQYFGPGTRLTVT.

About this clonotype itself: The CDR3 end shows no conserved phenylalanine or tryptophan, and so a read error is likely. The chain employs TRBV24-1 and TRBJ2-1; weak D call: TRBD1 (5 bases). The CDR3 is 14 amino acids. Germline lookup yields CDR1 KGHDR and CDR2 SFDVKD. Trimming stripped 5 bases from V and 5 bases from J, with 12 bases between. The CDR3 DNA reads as TGTGCCACCAGTGTCCCAGACAGCCACAATGAGCAGTTCTTA. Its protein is CATSVPDSHNEQFL.

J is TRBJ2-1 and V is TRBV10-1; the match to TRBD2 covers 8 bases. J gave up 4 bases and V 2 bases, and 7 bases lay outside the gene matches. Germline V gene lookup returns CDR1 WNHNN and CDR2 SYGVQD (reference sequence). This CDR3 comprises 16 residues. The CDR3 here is CASSEVTGGNYNEQFF. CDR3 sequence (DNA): TGCGCCAGCAGTGAGGTTACGGGAGGGAATTACAATGAGCAGTTCTTC.

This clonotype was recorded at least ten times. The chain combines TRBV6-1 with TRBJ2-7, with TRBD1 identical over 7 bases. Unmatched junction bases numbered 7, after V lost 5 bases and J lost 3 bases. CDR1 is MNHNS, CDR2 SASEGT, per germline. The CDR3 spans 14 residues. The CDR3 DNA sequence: TGTGCCAGCAGTTGGACAGGCCCCATCTACGAGCAGTACTTC. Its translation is CASSWTGPIYEQYF.

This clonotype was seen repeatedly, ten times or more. CDR3 residues: CASRGVAGLTDTQYF. Written as DNA, the CDR3 is TGTGCCAGCCGAGGGGTAGCGGGGCTCACAGATACGCAGTATTTT. The gene calls are TRBV7-2 and TRBJ2-3; 8 nucleotides match TRBD2. The CDR3 spans 15 residues. Germline CDR1 reads SGHTA; CDR2 reads FQGNSA. The trim removed 8 bases at V and 2 bases at J, leaving 9 bases unmatched.

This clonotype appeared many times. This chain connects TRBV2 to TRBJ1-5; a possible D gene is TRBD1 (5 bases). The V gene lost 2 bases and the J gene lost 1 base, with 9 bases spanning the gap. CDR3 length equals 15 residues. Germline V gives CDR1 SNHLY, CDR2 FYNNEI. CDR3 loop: CASSERGLSNQPQHF. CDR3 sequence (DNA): TGTGCCAGCAGTGAAAGGGGTTTAAGCAATCAGCCCCAGCATTTT.

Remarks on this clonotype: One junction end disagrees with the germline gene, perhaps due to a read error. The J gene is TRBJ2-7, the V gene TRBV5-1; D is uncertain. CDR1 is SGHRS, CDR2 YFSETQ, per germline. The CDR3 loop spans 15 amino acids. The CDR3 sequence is CASSFIAGVAYERYF. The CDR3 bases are TGCGCCAGCAGCTTCATAGCTGGAGTGGCCTACGAGCGGTACTTC.

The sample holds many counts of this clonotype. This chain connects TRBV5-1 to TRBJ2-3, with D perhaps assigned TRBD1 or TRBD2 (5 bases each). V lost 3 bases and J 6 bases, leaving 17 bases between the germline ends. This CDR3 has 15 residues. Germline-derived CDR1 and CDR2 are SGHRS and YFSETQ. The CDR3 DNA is TGCGCCAGCAGCTATAGTCGGGGCCCCCGGGATACGCAGTATTTT. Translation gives CASSYSRGPRDTQYF.

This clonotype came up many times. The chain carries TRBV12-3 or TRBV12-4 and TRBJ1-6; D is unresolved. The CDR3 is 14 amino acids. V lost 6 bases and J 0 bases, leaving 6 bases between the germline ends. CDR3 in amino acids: CASSLSSYNSPLHF. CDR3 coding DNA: TGTGCCAGCAGCCTCAGCTCCTATAATTCACCCCTCCACTTT.

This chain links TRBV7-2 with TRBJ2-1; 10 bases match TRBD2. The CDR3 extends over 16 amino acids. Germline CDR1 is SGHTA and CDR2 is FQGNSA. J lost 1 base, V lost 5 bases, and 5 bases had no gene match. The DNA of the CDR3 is TGTGCCAGCAGCGCCGGAGCGGGGGGGTCCTACAATGAGCAGTTCTTC. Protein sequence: CASSAGAGGSYNEQFF.

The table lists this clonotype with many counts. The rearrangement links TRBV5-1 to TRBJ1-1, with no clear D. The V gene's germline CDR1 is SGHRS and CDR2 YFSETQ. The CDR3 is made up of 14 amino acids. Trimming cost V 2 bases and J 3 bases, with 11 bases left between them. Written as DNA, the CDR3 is TGCGCCAGCAGCTTAAGGCGGGGAGACACTGAAGCTTTCTTT. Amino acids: CASSLRRGDTEAFF.

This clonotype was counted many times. In DNA form, the CDR3 reads TGTGCCAGCAGCCTACAGGGTCGCACTGAAGCTTTCTTT. Protein sequence: CASSLQGRTEAFF. The chain couples TRBV7-8 to TRBJ1-1; tentatively, D is TRBD1 (6 bases). CDR1 SGHVS and CDR2 FQNEAQ come from the germline V gene. V lost 5 bases to trimming and J lost 4 bases, with 11 bases between them. The CDR3 sequence is 13 residues long.

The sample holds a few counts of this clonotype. The CDR3 DNA is TGTGCCAGCAGTCCCACAGGGACCGGGAATCAGCCCCAGCATTTT. It encodes CASSPTGTGNQPQHF. The genes are TRBV6-4 and TRBJ1-5; D possibly corresponds to TRBD1 (6 bases). The germline V gene encodes CDR1 MRHNA and CDR2 SNTAGT. V shed 5 bases and J shed 4 bases, with 15 bases lying between them. The CDR3 loop spans 15 amino acids.

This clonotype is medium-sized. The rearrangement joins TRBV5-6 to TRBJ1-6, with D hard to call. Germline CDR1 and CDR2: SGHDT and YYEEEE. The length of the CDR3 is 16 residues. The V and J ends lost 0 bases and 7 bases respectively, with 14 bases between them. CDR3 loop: CASSLVGSAHNSPLHF. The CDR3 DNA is TGTGCCAGCAGCTTGGTCGGCAGCGCTCACAATTCACCCCTCCACTTT.

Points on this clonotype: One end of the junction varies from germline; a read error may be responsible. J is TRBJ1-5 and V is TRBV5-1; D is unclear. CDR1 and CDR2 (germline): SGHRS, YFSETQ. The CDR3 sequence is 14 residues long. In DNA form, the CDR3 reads TGCACCAGCAGCTTGGCTTGGGAGGGTCAGCCCCAGCATTTT. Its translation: CTSSLAWEGQPQHF.

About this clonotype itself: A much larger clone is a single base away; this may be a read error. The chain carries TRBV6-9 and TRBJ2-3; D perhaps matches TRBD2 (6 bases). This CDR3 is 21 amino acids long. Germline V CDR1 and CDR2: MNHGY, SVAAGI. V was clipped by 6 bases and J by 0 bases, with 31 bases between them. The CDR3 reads CASRLPLLVGGVISSTDTQYF. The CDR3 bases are TGTGCCAGCAGGCTCCCCCTACTAGTGGGGGGAGTAATTTCTAGCACAGATACGCAGTATTTT.

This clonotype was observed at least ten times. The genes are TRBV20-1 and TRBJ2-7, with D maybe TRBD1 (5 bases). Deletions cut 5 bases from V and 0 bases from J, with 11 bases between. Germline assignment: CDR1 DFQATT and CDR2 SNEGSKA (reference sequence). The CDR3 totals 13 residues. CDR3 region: CSALDISSYEQYF. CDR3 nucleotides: TGCAGTGCTTTGGACATCAGCTCCTACGAGCAGTACTTC.